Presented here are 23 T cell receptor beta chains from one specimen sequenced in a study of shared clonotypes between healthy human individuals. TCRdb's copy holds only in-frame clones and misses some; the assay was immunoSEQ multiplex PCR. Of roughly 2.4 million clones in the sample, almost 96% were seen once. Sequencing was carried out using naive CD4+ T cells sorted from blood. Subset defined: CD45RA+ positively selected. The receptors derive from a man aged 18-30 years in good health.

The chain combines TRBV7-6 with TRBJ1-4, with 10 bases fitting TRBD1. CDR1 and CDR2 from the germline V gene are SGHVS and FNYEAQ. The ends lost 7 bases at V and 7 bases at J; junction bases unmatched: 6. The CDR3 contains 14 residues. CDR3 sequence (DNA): TGTGCCAGCACCGCGACAGGGGGCAGTGAAAAACTGTTTTTT. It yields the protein CASTATGGSEKLFF.

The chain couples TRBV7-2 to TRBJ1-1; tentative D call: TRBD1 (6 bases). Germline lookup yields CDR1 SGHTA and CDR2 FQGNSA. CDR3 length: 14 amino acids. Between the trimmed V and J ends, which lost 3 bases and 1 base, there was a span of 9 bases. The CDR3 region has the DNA TGTGCCAGCAGCTTGACAGGAAAGAACACTGAAGCTTTCTTT. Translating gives CASSLTGKNTEAFF.

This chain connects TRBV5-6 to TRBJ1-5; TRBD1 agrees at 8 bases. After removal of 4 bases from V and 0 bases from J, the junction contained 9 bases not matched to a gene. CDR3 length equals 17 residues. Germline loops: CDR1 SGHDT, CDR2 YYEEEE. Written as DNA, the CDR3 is TGTGCCAGCAGCAGCGGACAGGGCCTCTATAGCAATCAGCCCCAGCATTTT. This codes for CASSSGQGLYSNQPQHF.

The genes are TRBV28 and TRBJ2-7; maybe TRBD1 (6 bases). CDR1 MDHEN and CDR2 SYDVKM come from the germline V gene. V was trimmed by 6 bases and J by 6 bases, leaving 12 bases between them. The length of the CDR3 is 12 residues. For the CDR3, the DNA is TGTGCCAGCAGCCCAGTGGGGGCCGAGCAGTACTTC. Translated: CASSPVGAEQYF. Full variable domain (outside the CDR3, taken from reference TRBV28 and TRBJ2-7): DVKVTQSSRYLVKRTGEKVFLECVQDMDHENMFWYRQDPGLGLRLIYFSYDVKMKEKGDIPEGYSVSREKKERFSLILESASTNQTSMYLCASSPVGAEQYFGPGTRLTVT.

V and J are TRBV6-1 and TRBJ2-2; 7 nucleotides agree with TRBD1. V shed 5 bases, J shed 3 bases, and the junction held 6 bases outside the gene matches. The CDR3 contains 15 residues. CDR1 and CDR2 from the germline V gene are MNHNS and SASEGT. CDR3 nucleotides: TGTGCCAGCAGTCAGGGACAGCTAGACACCGGGGAGCTGTTTTTT. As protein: CASSQGQLDTGELFF.

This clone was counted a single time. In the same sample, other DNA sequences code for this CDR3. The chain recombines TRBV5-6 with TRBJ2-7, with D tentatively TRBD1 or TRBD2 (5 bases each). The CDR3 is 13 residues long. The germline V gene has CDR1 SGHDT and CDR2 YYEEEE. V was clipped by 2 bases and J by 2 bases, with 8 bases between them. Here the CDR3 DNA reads TGTGCCAGCAGCTTAGGGGACCCCTACGAGCAGTACTTC. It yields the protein CASSLGDPYEQYF.

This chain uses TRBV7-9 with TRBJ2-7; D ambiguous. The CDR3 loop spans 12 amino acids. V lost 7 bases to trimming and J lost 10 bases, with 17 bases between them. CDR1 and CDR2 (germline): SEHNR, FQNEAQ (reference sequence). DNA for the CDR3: TGTGCCAGCACCCAAAGCCAAAGCCGACAGTACTTC. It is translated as CASTQSQSRQYF.

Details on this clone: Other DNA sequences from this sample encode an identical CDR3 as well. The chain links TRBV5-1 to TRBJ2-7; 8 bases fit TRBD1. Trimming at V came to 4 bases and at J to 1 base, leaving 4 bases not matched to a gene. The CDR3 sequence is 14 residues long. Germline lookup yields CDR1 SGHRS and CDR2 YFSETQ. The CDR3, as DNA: TGCGCCAGCAGCGTGGACAGGGATTCCTACGAGCAGTACTTC. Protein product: CASSVDRDSYEQYF.

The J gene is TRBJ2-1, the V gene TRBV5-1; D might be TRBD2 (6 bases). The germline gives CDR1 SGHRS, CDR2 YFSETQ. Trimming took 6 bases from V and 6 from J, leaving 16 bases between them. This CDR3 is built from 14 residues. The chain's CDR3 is CASTGQGGGNEQFF. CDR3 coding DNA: TGCGCCAGCACGGGGCAGGGAGGAGGCAATGAGCAGTTCTTC.

This chain's CDR3 is CASSPPTTGVNQPQHF. The CDR3, as DNA: TGTGCCAGCTCACCCCCGACCACAGGGGTCAATCAGCCCCAGCATTTT. The chain uses TRBV18 and TRBJ1-5; 7 bases line up with TRBD1. The CDR3 contains 16 residues. V lost 3 bases to trimming and J lost 3 bases; unmatched junction nucleotides: 8. Per the germline V gene, CDR1 is KGHSH and CDR2 is LQKENI.

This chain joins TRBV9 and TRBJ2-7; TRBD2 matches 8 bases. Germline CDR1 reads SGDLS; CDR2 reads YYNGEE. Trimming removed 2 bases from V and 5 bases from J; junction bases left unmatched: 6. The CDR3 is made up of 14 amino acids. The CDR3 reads CASSVSGGGNEQYF. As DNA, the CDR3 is TGTGCCAGCAGCGTGAGCGGGGGCGGGAACGAGCAGTACTTC.

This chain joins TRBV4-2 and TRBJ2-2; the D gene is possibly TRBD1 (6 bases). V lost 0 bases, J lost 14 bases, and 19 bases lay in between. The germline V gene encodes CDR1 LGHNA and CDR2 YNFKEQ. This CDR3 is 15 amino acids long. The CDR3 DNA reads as TGTGCCAGCAGCCAAGAAAGCCAGGGAAGGGGGAGCCTGTTTTTT. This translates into CASSQESQGRGSLFF.

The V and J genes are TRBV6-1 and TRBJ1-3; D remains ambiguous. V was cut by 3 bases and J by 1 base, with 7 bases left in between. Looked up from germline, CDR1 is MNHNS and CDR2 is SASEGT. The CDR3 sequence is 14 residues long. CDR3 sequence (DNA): TGTGCCAGCAGTGATGAGGGTTCTGGAAACACCATATATTTT. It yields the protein CASSDEGSGNTIYF.

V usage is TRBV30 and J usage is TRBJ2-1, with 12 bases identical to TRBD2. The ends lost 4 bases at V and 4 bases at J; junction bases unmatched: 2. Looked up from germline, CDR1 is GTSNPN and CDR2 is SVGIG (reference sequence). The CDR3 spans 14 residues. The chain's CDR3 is CAWKTSGGYNEQFF. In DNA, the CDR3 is TGTGCCTGGAAGACTAGCGGGGGTTACAATGAGCAGTTCTTC.

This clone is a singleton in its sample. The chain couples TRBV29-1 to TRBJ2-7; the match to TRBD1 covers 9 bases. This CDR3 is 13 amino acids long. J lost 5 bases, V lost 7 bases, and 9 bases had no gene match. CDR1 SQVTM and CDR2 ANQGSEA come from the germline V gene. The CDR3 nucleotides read TGCAGCGCCTATACCGGGACAGGGAACGAGCAGTACTTC. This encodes CSAYTGTGNEQYF.

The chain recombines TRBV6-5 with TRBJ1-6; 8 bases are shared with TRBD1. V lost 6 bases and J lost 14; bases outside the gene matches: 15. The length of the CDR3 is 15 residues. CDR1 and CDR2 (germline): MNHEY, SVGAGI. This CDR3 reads CASSRTGQAPVSLHF. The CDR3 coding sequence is TGTGCCAGCAGCCGGACGGGACAGGCCCCCGTGTCCCTCCACTTT.

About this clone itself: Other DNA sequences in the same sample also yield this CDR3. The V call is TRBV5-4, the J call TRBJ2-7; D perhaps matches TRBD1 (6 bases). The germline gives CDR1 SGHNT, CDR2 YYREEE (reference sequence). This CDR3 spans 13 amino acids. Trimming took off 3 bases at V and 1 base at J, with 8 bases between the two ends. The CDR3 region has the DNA TGTGCCAGCAGCTCCGGACAGTCCTACGAGCAGTACTTC. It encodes CASSSGQSYEQYF.

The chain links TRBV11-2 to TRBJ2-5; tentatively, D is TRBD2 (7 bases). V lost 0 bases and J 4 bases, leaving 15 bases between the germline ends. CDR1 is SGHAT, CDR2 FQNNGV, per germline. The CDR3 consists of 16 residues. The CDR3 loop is CASSLDKGGGLETQYF. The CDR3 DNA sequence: TGTGCCAGCAGCTTAGATAAAGGGGGGGGATTAGAGACCCAGTACTTC.

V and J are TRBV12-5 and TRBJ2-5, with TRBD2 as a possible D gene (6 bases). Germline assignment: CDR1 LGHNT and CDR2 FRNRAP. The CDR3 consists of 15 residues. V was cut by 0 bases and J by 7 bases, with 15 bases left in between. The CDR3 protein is CASGLVEAGIGTQYF. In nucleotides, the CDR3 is TGTGCTAGTGGTTTGGTAGAGGCGGGGATCGGGACCCAGTACTTC.

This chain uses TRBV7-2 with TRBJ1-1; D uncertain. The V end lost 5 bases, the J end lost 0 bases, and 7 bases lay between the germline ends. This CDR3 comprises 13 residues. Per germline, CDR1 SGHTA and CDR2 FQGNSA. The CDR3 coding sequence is TGTGCCAGCAGCCTCCTCATGAACACTGAAGCTTTCTTT. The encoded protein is CASSLLMNTEAFF.

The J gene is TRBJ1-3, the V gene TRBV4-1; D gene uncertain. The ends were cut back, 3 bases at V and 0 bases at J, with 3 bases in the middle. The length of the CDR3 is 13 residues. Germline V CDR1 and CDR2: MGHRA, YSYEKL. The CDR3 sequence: CASSHSSGNTIYF. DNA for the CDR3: TGCGCCAGCAGCCATAGCTCTGGAAACACCATATATTTT.

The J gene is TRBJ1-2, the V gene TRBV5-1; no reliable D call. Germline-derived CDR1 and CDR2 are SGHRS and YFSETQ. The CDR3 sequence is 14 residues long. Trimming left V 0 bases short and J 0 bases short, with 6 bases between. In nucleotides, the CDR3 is TGCGCCAGCAGCTTGGGGGTAGCTAACTATGGCTACACCTTC. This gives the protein CASSLGVANYGYTF. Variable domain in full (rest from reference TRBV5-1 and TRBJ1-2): KAGVTQTPRYLIKTRGQQVTLSCSPISGHRSVSWYQQTPGQGLQFLFEYFSETQRNKGNFPGRFSGRQFSNSRSEMNVSTLELGDSALYLCASSLGVANYGYTFGSGTRLTVV.

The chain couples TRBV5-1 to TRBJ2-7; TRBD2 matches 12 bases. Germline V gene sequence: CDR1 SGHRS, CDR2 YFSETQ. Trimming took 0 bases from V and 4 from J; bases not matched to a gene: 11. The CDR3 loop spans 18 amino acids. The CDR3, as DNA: TGCGCCAGCAGCTTGGCCAGGACTAGCGGGGCGGCCTGGTACGAGCAGTACTTC. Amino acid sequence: CASSLARTSGAAWYEQYF.